This T cell receptor (beta chain) originates from a study of cytomegalovirus exposure and HLA in healthy donors (dated by TCRdb to 2016 to 2017). Turning to the overall study: An earlier analysis of fewer than 750 of the donors reported approximately 260 Gb of sequence data and 95 million to 130 million unique TCR beta sequences obtained from about 200 million T cells. Roughly 290 gigabases of sequencing data and around 85 million unique TCR sequences made up an early release that covered 500 to 700 HLA-typed donors. Of the 300 to 450 genotyped donors, around 81% fell in the genetic ancestry cluster associated with self-reported Caucasian donors. The study aimed to test whether cataloging public T cell receptors could reveal signatures of past pathogen exposure. The study profiled the T cell repertoires of about 640 subjects by immunosequencing and related them to cytomegalovirus serostatus. Along with the approximately 650-subject first cohort, a separate validation cohort of around 120 different subjects was used. High-throughput TCR immunosequencing, statistical association of individual TCRs with disease status, and machine learning were combined to predict cytomegalovirus infection status. A later analysis re-examined previously published TCR beta repertoires from over 500 donors and added high-resolution HLA genotyping to investigate patterns of TCR occurrence. The later analysis used no new phenotypic data to find candidate immune exposures, relying instead on TCR beta sequences and their occurrence across donors. An earlier analysis of some 500 of the donors applied high-throughput TCR beta sequencing to assess whether each TCR beta V gene segment acted as functional or pseudogenic. Donor age, sex, ethnicity and CMV serostatus were collected together with the repertoire data. A later genetic analysis took genome-wide SNP genotypes for about three fifths of the 666 donors and used that subset as a discovery cohort. All discovery cohort repertoires had been generated using a single sequencing platform. Class I and class II HLA loci were covered by the typing at four-digit resolution. Typing coverage differed by locus: A, B, C, DRB1 and DQB1 were typed in roughly 620-630 donors, DQA1 in 522, DPA1 in 600 to 610, and DPB1 in 472. Because of strong linkage in the cohort, four or five DR-DQ haplotypes were treated as single units for association and clustering. Across about 380 genotyped donors of the cohort, an average of about 200,000 unique TCR beta nucleotide sequences per donor were sequenced, and roughly a sixth of those sequences were non-productive. Study-level results and caveats: A later analysis found that TCR association rates varied across HLA loci, with DRB1 alleles showing the most associated TCRs and HLA-C alleles the fewest. Linkage disequilibrium might explain the correlated functional status among segregating V segments, but an unknown experimental factor could not be excluded. Presence/absence analyses assumed roughly uniform sequencing depth across donors, an assumption that may not hold. According to a later analysis, most CMV-associated TCR beta chains appeared to be HLA-restricted, and the HLA associations seemed to be driven largely by CMV exposure. Three of the identified cytomegalovirus-associated TCR beta chains were confirmed in vitro to be specific for cytomegalovirus antigens. In the study, 150 to 200 TCR beta chains were listed as associated with cytomegalovirus. It was suggested by the authors that the approach could potentially be generalized to other disease states and immunological phenotypes. A later genetic analysis reported fewer N-insertions in productive TCRs among donors in an Asian-associated ancestry cluster than the roughly 620-donor mean. Across donors, most TCR sequences were observed very rarely, whereas some public TCRs were present in many individuals. The sequencing pipeline was judged likely to have produced a cluster of highly shared sequence variants as a technical artifact. Cytomegalovirus status was reported to be diagnosed by the classifier with high specificity and sensitivity in both the original and validation cohorts. In a later analysis, several top co-occurrence clusters were reported to appear linked to parvovirus B19, influenza, CMV and Epstein-Barr virus. At a false discovery rate of 0.05, a later analysis linked 16,000 or so TCR beta sequences to specific HLA alleles. When HLA alleles, especially DR and DQ, strongly co-occurred, attributing TCR associations to individual alleles was difficult. A further reported finding was that TCR beta sequences accurately predicted the HLA-A and HLA-B alleles for most subjects in the first cohort. The earlier analysis of some 540 of the donors excluded 15 to 20 rarely observed V segments, including chromosome 9 orphons, because counts were too low. The cohort was sequenced for TCR beta chains only, and without alpha or paired-chain data the features that could be detected were limited. HLA typing was unavailable for some donors at each locus, so association tests used only the typed subset. Broadly in line with IMGT annotations, most TCR beta V segments showed up in productive rearrangements about 87% or about 30% of the time in an earlier analysis of 450 to 600 of the donors. V-gene and J-gene trimming of TCR beta chains was associated with a missense DCLRE1C variant in a later genetic analysis, and the association was replicated in an independent cohort. Immune exposure information for the cohort was limited to CMV serostatus. Compared with equally common non-associated chains, HLA-associated TCR beta chains in a later analysis were more clonally expanded and had lower generation probabilities.

In regard to this clone: No antigen is known for it. Base qualities are not recorded, but no much larger clone differs from it by a single base.

Library preparation used the immunoSEQ multiplex PCR assay. A mixture of 60 forward primers for TCR Vbeta segments and 13 reverse primers for TCR Jbeta segments was used in the multiplex PCR. The CDR3 region of rearranged TCR beta genes was amplified from genomic DNA by a multiplex PCR assay. On the Illumina HiSeq System, the amplified TCR beta libraries were sequenced as 87-base-pair reads. On the authors' methods: Across the roughly 640 repertoires, a later analysis counted tens of millions of unique TCR beta chains, about 10 million of which were shared by at least two donors. Raw reads were error-corrected and collapsed into unique sequences by a nearest-neighbor algorithm in which closely related sequences were merged to remove PCR and sequencing errors. To assign V, D and J gene segments, CDR3 sequences were aligned to IMGT reference sequences. Each retained sequence needed at least a six-nucleotide match to both a V gene segment and a J gene segment. Rearrangements were called productive when the CDR3 lacked stop codons and stayed in frame with V and J; all others were non-productive. Following IMGT convention, CDR3 was defined as the stretch from the second conserved V-encoded cysteine to the conserved J-encoded phenylalanine. Sequences without an unambiguous match to a single V gene segment were excluded from the earlier analysis of a few hundred of the donors. An earlier analysis of under 750 of the donors called V segments functional above 56.7% productive rearrangements and segregating when the between-donor standard deviation exceeded 5%. A statistical classification framework was built for diagnosing cytomegalovirus status from the catalog of TCR beta chain sequences. A later analysis assigned V and J genes by comparing TCR nucleotide sequences with IMGT/GENE-DB human TR gene sequences. A later analysis assigned CDR3 sequences and most-parsimonious VDJ recombination scenarios with the TCRdist pipeline. In a later analysis, each TCR beta chain was defined by its CDR3 amino acid sequence together with its V-gene family, and reads lacking a unique V-gene family were excluded. As a way to deal with suspected cross-contamination and a sequencing artifact, a later analysis dropped hundreds of nucleotide sequences that were highly shared and had low generation probability. For each public chain, a later analysis derived a clonal expansion index from normalized ranks of inferred template counts within each repertoire. In a later analysis, generation probabilities were computed using a VDJ recombination model fitted to out-of-frame rearrangements, and the results were checked against IGoR. Hypergeometric tests were used in a later analysis to score TCR-TCR, TCR-HLA and TCR-CMV co-occurrence, with a repertoire-size bias correction applied to the TCR pairs. In a later analysis, false discovery rates were estimated by permuting HLA or CMV assignments 20 times. In a later analysis, co-occurring TCRs were grouped using DBSCAN, with TCRdist sequence similarity added in when clustering inside HLA-allele-positive subsets. Repertoires with fewer than 30,000 or more than 120,000 public chains were left out of co-occurrence clustering, as were four to six repertoires with anomalous nucleotide sharing. Held by TCRdb, this immuneACCESS table contains in-frame sequences only and omits some clones. Under half of the omission traces to an unresolved V gene where checked; the cause of the rest is unknown. The V and J calls and clone size were taken over from that table, and D and trimming were inferred from the DNA. The sample has thousands of clones on record, 45% to 60% of them singletons. The top ten clonotypes cover about 5.6% of the sample.

The cohort consisted of hundreds of healthy bone marrow donors. Cohort members were all nominally healthy when sampled, although unrecorded immune exposures were likely present. The donor tested CMV seropositive, placing the donor among the 289 seropositive members of the cohort. Every donor gave a peripheral blood sample, and the peripheral blood mononuclear cells from that sample were used for TCR beta sequencing. Genomic DNA was extracted from the blood cell samples with the Qiagen DNeasy Blood Extraction Kit. The sequencing sample was made of PBMCs. The TCR originated in a man aged 30-40 years in good health and CMV-seropositive.

The nucleotide sequence reads TGCGCCAGCACCCCTTATGGCGGGAGAGGTGGGAACAATGAGCAGTTCTTC. Translated, it reads CASTPYGGRGGNNEQFF. The V gene is TRBV4-1 and the J gene is TRBJ2-1; 7 junctional bases match TRBD2. From its cysteine to its phenylalanine, the CDR3 spans 17 amino acids. The retained sequence is limited to the CDR3, 51 bases, with the frame set at the first base. The CDR1 and CDR2 encoded by the germline V gene are MGHRA and YSYEKL. Germline trimming: 7 bases from V, 5 bases from J; junction bases outside gene matches: 17.